Each of the 32 T cell receptor beta chains below was sequenced from the same sample in a study of vaccination and CD4 T cells after COVID-19. The sample's treatment: approximately 9-day PBMC culture with coronavirus spike peptide pools or control peptides (ViraFEST assay). Sequenced with the Oncomine TCR Beta short-read assay was DNA taken from cultured CD4+ T cells. TCRdb redid the calling of the PCR reads with MiXCR, one entry per CDR3 protein. The sample contains 20,000 to 25,000 distinct CDR3 sequences, roughly half of which appear only once. The antigens these receptors bind are not known. Input material: CD4+ T cells from blood, cultured in vitro. Receptors were obtained from a human donor who had recovered from COVID-19.

A single count supports this clonotype. This chain uses TRBV6-1 with TRBJ2-1; 10 nucleotides agree with TRBD2. J gave up 13 bases and V 6 bases, and 6 bases lay outside the gene matches. This CDR3 region has 12 residues. The germline CDR1 and CDR2 sequences are MNHNS and SASEGT. CDR3 nucleotides: TGTGCCAGCAGCCTTAGCGGGAGGACCCAGTTCTTC. It specifies CASSLSGRTQFF.

V usage is TRBV12-3 or TRBV12-4 and J usage is TRBJ1-4, with D possibly TRBD1 on 6 matching bases. This CDR3 is 13 amino acids long. V lost 6 bases to trimming and J lost 7 bases, with 12 bases between them. The CDR3 nucleotides read TGTGCCAGCAGCCCCCTACAGGGTGAAAAACTGTTTTTT. This codes for CASSPLQGEKLFF.

This clonotype was observed a few times. The CDR3 DNA is TGTGCCAGCAGCACCGGGACTAGCGGGATAAGGGAGCAGTACTTC. Translating gives CASSTGTSGIREQYF. The rearrangement links TRBV6-1 to TRBJ2-7, with 13 bases aligning to TRBD2. The length of the CDR3 is 15 residues. From germline, CDR1 is MNHNS and CDR2 SASEGT. Trimming at V came to 6 bases and at J to 7 bases, leaving 9 bases not matched to a gene.

The gene calls are TRBV29-1 and TRBJ2-1, with D unclear. Germline-derived CDR1 and CDR2 are SQVTM and ANQGSEA. The CDR3 covers 13 residues. V lost 7 bases, J lost 6 bases, and 16 bases lay in between. The CDR3 protein is CSADRLDPNEQFF. Here the CDR3 DNA reads TGCAGCGCTGATCGGCTAGACCCCAATGAGCAGTTCTTC.

V is TRBV6-2 or TRBV6-3 and J is TRBJ1-3, with D maybe TRBD1 (5 bases). The V end lost 6 bases, the J end lost 2 bases, and 14 bases lay between the germline ends. The germline gives CDR1 MNHEY, CDR2 SVGEGT. The CDR3 contains 15 residues. CDR3 sequence: CASRSAGVAGNTIYF. For the CDR3, the DNA is TGTGCCAGCAGGTCAGCGGGGGTTGCTGGAAACACCATATATTTT.

The V and J genes are TRBV4-1 and TRBJ2-5; 12 nucleotides line up with TRBD2. The CDR3 is 18 residues long. V lost 2 bases to trimming and J lost 5 bases; unmatched junction nucleotides: 12. The germline gives CDR1 MGHRA, CDR2 YSYEKL. CDR3 residues: CASSQFILGLAGSETQYF. CDR3 DNA sequence: TGCGCCAGCAGCCAATTTATTCTGGGACTAGCGGGCTCGGAGACCCAGTACTTC.

This clonotype was counted a few times. V is TRBV5-1 and J is TRBJ2-2; 9 bases align to TRBD1. The germline V gene has CDR1 SGHRS and CDR2 YFSETQ. Trimming took 4 bases from V and 6 from J; bases not matched to a gene: 13. CDR3 length: 17 amino acids. The CDR3 region is CASSLVQGAGFAGELFF. The DNA of the CDR3 is TGCGCCAGCAGCCTCGTACAGGGGGCGGGATTCGCCGGGGAGCTGTTTTTT.

This clonotype was detected only a few times. The chain recombines TRBV10-3 with TRBJ1-2; D not resolved. From germline, CDR1 is ENHRY and CDR2 SYGVKD. This CDR3 contains 11 residues. The chain's CDR3 is CAMAGSSGYTF. The CDR3 region has the DNA TGTGCGATGGCTGGGAGTAGCGGCTACACCTTC.

This clonotype occurred a few times. The V call is TRBV20-1, the J call TRBJ2-3; a possible D gene is TRBD1 (8 bases). Between the trimmed V and J ends, which lost 6 bases and 2 bases, there was a span of 15 bases. The CDR3 is 14 amino acids. Germline-derived CDR1 and CDR2 are DFQATT and SNEGSKA (reference sequence). The CDR3 region is CSARGREYTDTQYF. The CDR3 DNA reads as TGCAGTGCCAGGGGGCGGGAGTACACAGATACGCAGTATTTT.

This chain joins TRBV7-8 and TRBJ2-1, with D hard to call. Germline loops: CDR1 SGHVS, CDR2 FQNEAQ. This CDR3 spans 14 amino acids. Trimming removed 4 bases at V and 6 bases at J, with 13 bases between. The CDR3 region has the DNA TGTGCCAGCAGCTCCCCCCGCGGCCCCAATGAGCAGTTCTTC. Translating it yields CASSSPRGPNEQFF.

The V gene is TRBV6-1, the J gene TRBJ1-5; D is ambiguous. This CDR3 comprises 14 residues. V lost 2 bases and J lost 6, with 11 bases in between. CDR1 is MNHNS, CDR2 SASEGT, per germline. DNA for the CDR3: TGTGCCAGCAGTGAAAGGCAGCTACCTCAGCCCCAGCATTTT. Protein sequence: CASSERQLPQPQHF.

This chain links TRBV7-8 with TRBJ1-2; D may be TRBD1 (5 bases). Germline CDR1 and CDR2: SGHVS and FQNEAQ. Deletions cut 1 base from V and 7 bases from J, with 19 bases between. The CDR3 sequence is 16 residues long. The CDR3 protein is CASSLDSGKLLRGYTF. As DNA, the CDR3 is TGTGCCAGCAGCTTAGATTCAGGGAAACTGTTACGTGGCTACACCTTC.

V and J are TRBV20-1 and TRBJ1-1, with TRBD1 identical over 8 bases. This CDR3 contains 14 residues. The V segment lost 5 bases and the J segment 4 bases; nucleotides outside the gene matches: 9. The germline V gene has CDR1 DFQATT and CDR2 SNEGSKA (reference sequence). Here the CDR3 reads CSASNRGYATEAFF. The CDR3 nucleotides read TGCAGTGCTTCAAACAGGGGGTATGCCACTGAAGCTTTCTTT.

This clonotype was counted between two and nine times. The V and J genes are TRBV19 and TRBJ1-3; weak D call: TRBD1 (5 bases). The CDR3 totals 15 residues. Looked up from germline, CDR1 is LNHDA and CDR2 is SQIVND (reference sequence). The V gene lost 6 bases and the J gene lost 4 bases, with 16 bases spanning the gap. The CDR3 nucleotides are TGTGCCAGTAGATCCTTAGGGCAGGGAGGAAACACCATATATTTT. It is translated as CASRSLGQGGNTIYF.

This chain uses TRBV5-4 with TRBJ1-1; D not certain. There are 13 residues in the CDR3. Germline-derived CDR1 and CDR2 are SGHNT and YYREEE (reference sequence). Trimming cost V 3 bases and J 0 bases, with 6 bases left between them. The chain's CDR3 is CASSSSVNTEAFF. CDR3 nucleotide sequence: TGTGCCAGCAGCTCTTCAGTGAACACTGAAGCTTTCTTT. Looking up the rest from reference TRBV5-4 and TRBJ1-1 gives the full variable domain: ETGVTQSPTHLIKTRGQQVTLRCSSQSGHNTVSWYQQALGQGPQFIFQYYREEENGRGNFPPRFSGLQFPNYSSELNVNALELDDSALYLCASSSSVNTEAFFGQGTRLTVV.

CDR3 in amino acids: CSASRGGHQETQYF. CDR3 nucleotides: TGCAGTGCTAGTCGGGGGGGGCACCAAGAGACCCAGTACTTC. The rearrangement links TRBV20-1 to TRBJ2-5; 8 nucleotides align to TRBD2. The CDR3 consists of 14 residues. J lost 0 bases, V lost 3 bases, and 3 bases had no gene match. Looked up from germline, CDR1 is DFQATT and CDR2 is SNEGSKA (reference sequence).

The V and J genes are TRBV7-3 and TRBJ2-1; 11 bases line up with TRBD2. The length of the CDR3 is 15 residues. Germline V gene lookup returns CDR1 SGHTA and CDR2 FQGTGA. The trim removed 1 base at V and 4 bases at J, leaving 0 bases unmatched. CDR3 DNA sequence: TGTGCCAGCAGCTTAATAGCGGGAGGGTACAATGAGCAGTTCTTC. Encoded protein: CASSLIAGGYNEQFF.

The rearrangement joins TRBV20-1 to TRBJ2-3; D ambiguous. V was clipped by 4 bases and J by 3 bases, with 2 bases between them. The CDR3 totals 10 residues. Germline lookup yields CDR1 DFQATT and CDR2 SNEGSKA (reference sequence). The DNA for the CDR3 is TGCAGTGCTATGACAGATACGCAGTATTTT. It codes for CSAMTDTQYF.

This clonotype was detected only once. V is TRBV28 and J is TRBJ1-2; tentatively, D is TRBD1 (5 bases). The V end was cut by 2 bases, the J end by 4 bases, with 14 bases between. The CDR3 sequence is 15 residues long. The germline V gene has CDR1 MDHEN and CDR2 SYDVKM. CDR3 amino acids: CASSLLTGEGYGYTF. Here the CDR3 DNA reads TGTGCCAGCAGTTTACTGACGGGGGAGGGCTATGGCTACACCTTC.

V gene TRBV5-5 combines with J gene TRBJ1-2; TRBD1 matches 9 bases. Germline V gives CDR1 SGHKS, CDR2 YYEKEE (reference sequence). CDR3 length equals 13 residues. With 1 base clipped from V and 8 bases from J, the junction kept 3 bases outside the gene matches. CDR3: CASSLWTGEGYTF. The CDR3 DNA is TGTGCCAGCAGCTTGTGGACAGGGGAAGGCTACACCTTC. Complete variable domain (other parts from reference TRBV5-5 and TRBJ1-2): DAGVTQSPTHLIKTRGQQVTLRCSPISGHKSVSWYQQVLGQGPQFIFQYYEKEERGRGNFPDRFSARQFPNYSSELNVNALLLGDSALYLCASSLWTGEGYTFGSGTRLTVV.

Only a few counts were recorded for this clonotype. This chain links TRBV27 with TRBJ1-6, with D possibly TRBD1 on 6 matching bases. V shed 5 bases and J shed 3 bases, with 14 bases lying between them. The CDR3 consists of 16 residues. Germline CDR1 MNHEY, CDR2 SMNVEV (reference sequence). Written as DNA, the CDR3 is TGTGCCAGCAGTCTTTCGGGACACCGCTATAATTCACCCCTCCACTTT. It encodes CASSLSGHRYNSPLHF.

This clonotype was picked up one time. The J gene is TRBJ1-2, the V gene TRBV18; D is perhaps TRBD1 (6 bases). Germline CDR1 KGHSH, CDR2 LQKENI. The CDR3 runs to 14 residues. V was shortened by 1 base and J by 0 bases, with 6 bases between the two germline ends. In DNA, the CDR3 is TGTGCCAGCTCACCACAGGGGGCTAACTATGGCTACACCTTC. This sequence encodes CASSPQGANYGYTF.

CDR3 nucleotide sequence: TGTGCCAGCGCCTACAGGGTCCAAGAGACCCAGTACTTC. This gives the protein CASAYRVQETQYF. The genes are TRBV7-9 and TRBJ2-5; tentatively, D is TRBD1 (6 bases). Germline V lookup: CDR1 SEHNR, CDR2 FQNEAQ (reference sequence). This CDR3 contains 13 residues. Trimming left V 8 bases short and J 1 base short, with 11 bases between. The full variable domain, in which reference TRBV7-9 and TRBJ2-5 provide the parts outside the CDR3, is DTGVSQNPRHKITKRGQNVTFRCDPISEHNRLYWYRQTLGQGPEFLTYFQNEAQLEKSRLLSDRFSAERPKGSFSTLEIQRTEQGDSAMYLCASAYRVQETQYFGPGTRLLVL.

As to this clonotype: One end of the junction does not line up with germline, which may come from a read error. This chain joins TRBV20-1 and TRBJ2-1; 8 bases are shared with TRBD2. CDR3 length: 15 residues. CDR1 and CDR2 from the germline V gene are DFQATT and SNEGSKA (reference sequence). The CDR3 is CSARAASGPRDEQFF. In nucleotides, the CDR3 is TGCAGTGCCAGAGCGGCTAGCGGGCCTCGAGATGAGCAGTTCTTC.

This clonotype was counted a few times. The chain carries TRBV18 and TRBJ1-5; 12 bases agree with TRBD1. V gave up 5 bases and J gave up 3 bases; unmatched junction bases: 11. This CDR3 region has 18 residues. Looked up from germline, CDR1 is KGHSH and CDR2 is LQKENI. The CDR3 sequence is CASSSASGTGGNNQPQHF. The CDR3 DNA reads as TGTGCCAGCTCATCGGCTTCCGGGACAGGGGGCAACAATCAGCCCCAGCATTTT.

This clonotype was detected a few times. This rearrangement joins TRBV5-1 to TRBJ2-3; TRBD2 might be the D (5 bases). Looked up from germline, CDR1 is SGHRS and CDR2 is YFSETQ. The CDR3 spans 14 residues. V was clipped by 4 bases and J by 5 bases, with 14 bases between them. CDR3: CASSPGGERDTQYF. The CDR3 bases are TGCGCCAGCAGCCCAGGAGGCGAGAGAGATACGCAGTATTTT.

The rearrangement joins TRBV7-9 to TRBJ2-1, with 14 bases that match TRBD2. This CDR3 contains 15 residues. V was clipped by 5 bases and J by 14 bases; unmatched bases: 11. The germline V gene has CDR1 SEHNR and CDR2 FQNEAQ (reference sequence). The CDR3 is CASSMGLAGATSEFF. The CDR3 nucleotides read TGTGCCAGCAGCATGGGACTAGCGGGAGCCACCTCCGAGTTCTTC.

This clonotype appeared a few times. The gene calls are TRBV7-3 and TRBJ2-5; D not certain. Germline V gene lookup returns CDR1 SGHTA and CDR2 FQGTGA. The CDR3 is 14 residues long. V lost 4 bases and J 4 bases, leaving 13 bases between the germline ends. The CDR3 nucleotides read TGTGCCAGCAGCTCCGGTTCCGTCGGAGAGACCCAGTACTTC. Amino acid sequence: CASSSGSVGETQYF.

The V call is TRBV24-1, the J call TRBJ2-5; tentative D call: TRBD1 (5 bases). The CDR3 consists of 15 residues. V lost 4 bases, J lost 1 base, and 12 bases lay in between. The V gene's germline CDR1 is KGHDR and CDR2 SFDVKD. The CDR3 region has the DNA TGTGCCACCAGTGACCCCCGACAGTTCCAAGAGACCCAGTACTTC. Residues: CATSDPRQFQETQYF.

The chain uses TRBV20-1 and TRBJ1-2; D is unclear. V shed 6 bases and J shed 2 bases, with 13 bases lying between them. Germline V gives CDR1 DFQATT, CDR2 SNEGSKA (reference sequence). CDR3 size: 13 residues. The DNA for the CDR3 is TGCAGTGCAGTCCCGGCAACCAACTATGGCTACACCTTC. This encodes CSAVPATNYGYTF.

The chain joins TRBV7-9 to TRBJ2-3; 9 bases line up with TRBD2. With 10 bases clipped from V and 0 bases from J, the junction kept 14 bases outside the gene matches. This CDR3 region has 17 residues. Per germline, CDR1 SEHNR and CDR2 FQNEAQ (reference sequence). For the CDR3, the DNA is TGTGCCAACGCAAGGGCGGGAGGGCCTCCTAGCACAGATACGCAGTATTTT. Its translation is CANARAGGPPSTDTQYF.

The chain combines TRBV19 with TRBJ1-2; no firm D call. Deletions cut 3 bases from V and 7 bases from J, with 6 bases between. CDR3 size: 11 residues. The V gene's germline CDR1 is LNHDA and CDR2 SQIVND (reference sequence). The CDR3 bases are TGTGCCAGTAGTATCAGACGTGGCTACACCTTC. Residues: CASSIRRGYTF.